Listed below are T cell receptor beta chains from one sample, sequenced in a study of T-cell memory formation after mild COVID-19. Via MiXCR, TCRdb re-called the 5' RACE reads, giving one row per CDR3 protein. Found here are 350,000 to 400,000 distinct CDR3 sequences, more than 20% of them singletons; the top ten hold around 12%. The sequenced sample was PBMCs or a T cell subset sorted from them (not recorded which). The receptors stem from an adult woman who had mild COVID-19 (a few samples of this study predate the infection). Cell type and time point are not known. Each CDR3 is given with its conserved first and last residue. Each record gives: clone size, D gene, J gene, V gene, CDR3 DNA, CDR3 protein. The D gene is left open where the match is weak. Not all rows give a size; the values are once, few, many and, for expanded clones, a class.

size: few
D: TRBD1
J: TRBJ2-7
V: TRBV12-3/TRBV12-4
DNA: TGTGCCAGCCGGTACAGGGGGCTGTACGAGCAGTACTTC
CDR3: CASRYRGLYEQYF

size: -
D: TRBD1
J: TRBJ2-7
V: TRBV6-1
DNA: TGTGCCAGCAGTGAATGGGACAGGGAATCCTACGAGCAGTACTTC
CDR3: CASSEWDRESYEQYF

size: -
D: -
J: TRBJ2-5
V: TRBV5-1
DNA: TGCGCCAGCAGCTTGAGGGAAAGAGGGACCCAGTACTTC
CDR3: CASSLRERGTQYF

size: few
D: TRBD2
J: TRBJ2-2
V: TRBV7-2
DNA: TGTGCCAGCAGACCACTAGCGGCGAACACCGGGGAGCTGTTTTTT
CDR3: CASRPLAANTGELFF

size: -
D: -
J: TRBJ2-1
V: TRBV29-1
DNA: TGCAGCGTTGCCGGGGGGCACGAGGCTTATGAGCAATTCTTC
CDR3: CSVAGGHEAYEQFF

size: few
D: -
J: TRBJ2-1
V: TRBV12-3/TRBV12-4
DNA: TGTGCCACGTACCACCTCCGGGGCCATGAGCAGTTCTTC
CDR3: CATYHLRGHEQFF

size: -
D: -
J: TRBJ1-3
V: TRBV11-2
DNA: TGTGCCAGCAGCCGTTTCCCCTCTGGAAACACCATATATTTT
CDR3: CASSRFPSGNTIYF

size: few
D: -
J: TRBJ2-2
V: TRBV5-1
DNA: TGCGCCAGCAGCTTGGTATCCGGTTTGACCGGGGAGCTGTTTTTT
CDR3: CASSLVSGLTGELFF

size: once
D: -
J: TRBJ1-5
V: TRBV6-5
DNA: TGTGCCAGCAGTCAGGTACCGATTAGCAATCAGCCCCAGCATTTT
CDR3: CASSQVPISNQPQHF

size: few
D: TRBD2
J: TRBJ2-1
V: TRBV14
DNA: TGTGCCAGCAGCCAAGGGGGTCTAAGCGGGATTAATGAGCAGTTCTTC
CDR3: CASSQGGLSGINEQFF

size: many
D: -
J: TRBJ2-6
V: TRBV5-1
DNA: TGCGCCAGCAGCCCGTCTAGCAGGGTGACCTCCTCTGGGGCCAACGTCCTGACTTTC
CDR3: CASSPSSRVTSSGANVLTF

size: many
D: TRBD2
J: TRBJ2-3
V: TRBV2
DNA: TGTGCCAGCAGTGATAATAGCGGGAGGCGAACAGATACGCAGTATTTT
CDR3: CASSDNSGRRTDTQYF

size: -
D: -
J: TRBJ1-2
V: TRBV7-2
DNA: TGTGCCAGCAGCTTAGCCGGGGGAACCTATGGCTACACCTTC
CDR3: CASSLAGGTYGYTF